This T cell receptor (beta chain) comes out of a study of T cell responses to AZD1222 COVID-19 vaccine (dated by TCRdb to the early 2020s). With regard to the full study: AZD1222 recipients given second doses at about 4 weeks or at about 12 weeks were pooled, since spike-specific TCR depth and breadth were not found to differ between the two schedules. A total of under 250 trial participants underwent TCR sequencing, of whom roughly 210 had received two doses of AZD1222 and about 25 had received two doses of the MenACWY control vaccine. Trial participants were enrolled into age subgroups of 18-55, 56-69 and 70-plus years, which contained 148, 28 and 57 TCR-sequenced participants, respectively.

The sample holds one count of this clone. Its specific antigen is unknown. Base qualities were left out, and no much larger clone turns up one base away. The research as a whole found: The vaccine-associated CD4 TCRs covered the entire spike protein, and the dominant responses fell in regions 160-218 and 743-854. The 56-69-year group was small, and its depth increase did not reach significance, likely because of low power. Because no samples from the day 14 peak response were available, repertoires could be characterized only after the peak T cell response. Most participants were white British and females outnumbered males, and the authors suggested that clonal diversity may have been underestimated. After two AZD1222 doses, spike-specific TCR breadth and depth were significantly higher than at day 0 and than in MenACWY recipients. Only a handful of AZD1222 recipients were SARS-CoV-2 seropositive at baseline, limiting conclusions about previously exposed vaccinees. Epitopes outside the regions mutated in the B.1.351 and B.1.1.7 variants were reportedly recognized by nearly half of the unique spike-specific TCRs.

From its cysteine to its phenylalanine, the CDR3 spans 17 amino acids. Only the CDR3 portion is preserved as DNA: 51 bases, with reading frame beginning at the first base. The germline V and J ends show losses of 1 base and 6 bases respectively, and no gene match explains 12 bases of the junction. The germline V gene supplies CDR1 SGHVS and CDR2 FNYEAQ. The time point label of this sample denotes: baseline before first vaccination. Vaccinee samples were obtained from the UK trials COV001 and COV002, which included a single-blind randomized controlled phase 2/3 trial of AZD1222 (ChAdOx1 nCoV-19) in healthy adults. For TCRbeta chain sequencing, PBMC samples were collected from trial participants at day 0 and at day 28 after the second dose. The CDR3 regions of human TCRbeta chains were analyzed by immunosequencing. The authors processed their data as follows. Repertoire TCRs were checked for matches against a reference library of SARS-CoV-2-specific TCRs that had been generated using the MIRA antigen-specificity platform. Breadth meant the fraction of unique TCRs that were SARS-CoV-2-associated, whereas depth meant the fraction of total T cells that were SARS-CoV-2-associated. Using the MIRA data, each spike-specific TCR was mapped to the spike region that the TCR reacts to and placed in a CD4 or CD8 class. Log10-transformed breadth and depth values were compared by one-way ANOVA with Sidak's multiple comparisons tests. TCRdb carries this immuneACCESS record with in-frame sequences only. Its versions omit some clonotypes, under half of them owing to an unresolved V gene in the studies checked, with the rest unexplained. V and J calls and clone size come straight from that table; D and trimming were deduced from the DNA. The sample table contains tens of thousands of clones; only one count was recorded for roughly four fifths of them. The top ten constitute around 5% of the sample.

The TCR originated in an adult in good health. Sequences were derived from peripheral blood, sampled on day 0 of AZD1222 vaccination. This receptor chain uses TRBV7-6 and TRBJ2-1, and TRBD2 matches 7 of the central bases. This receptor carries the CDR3 CASSLEPASGATNEQFF. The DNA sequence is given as TGTGCCAGCAGCTTAGAGCCGGCCAGCGGGGCGACCAATGAGCAGTTCTTC.